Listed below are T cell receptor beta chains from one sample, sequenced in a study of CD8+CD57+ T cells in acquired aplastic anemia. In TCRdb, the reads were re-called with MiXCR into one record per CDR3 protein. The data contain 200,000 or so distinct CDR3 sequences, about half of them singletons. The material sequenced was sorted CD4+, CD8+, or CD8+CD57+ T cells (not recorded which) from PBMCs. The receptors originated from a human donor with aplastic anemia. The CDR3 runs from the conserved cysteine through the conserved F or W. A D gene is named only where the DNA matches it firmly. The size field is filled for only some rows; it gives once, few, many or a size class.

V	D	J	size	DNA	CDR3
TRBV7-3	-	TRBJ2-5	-	TGTGCCAGCAGCTTGAAACCAGGGGGGACGGAGACCCAGTACTTC	CASSLKPGGTETQYF
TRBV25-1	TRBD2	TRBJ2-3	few	TGTGCCAGCAGTGAAAGGGACGGGGGGGCGGATACGCAGTATTTT	CASSERDGGADTQYF
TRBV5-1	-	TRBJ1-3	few	TGCGCCAGCAACTTAATGGGATTTGGAAACACCATATATTTT	CASNLMGFGNTIYF
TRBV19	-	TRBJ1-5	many	TGTGCCAGTAAAGACAGAACTAATCAGCCCCAGCATTTT	CASKDRTNQPQHF
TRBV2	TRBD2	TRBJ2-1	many	TGTGCCAGCAGTTTTAGCGGGAATGAGCAGTTCTTC	CASSFSGNEQFF
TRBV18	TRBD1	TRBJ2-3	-	TGTGCCAGCTCACCCGGGACAGACACAGATACGCAGTATTTT	CASSPGTDTDTQYF
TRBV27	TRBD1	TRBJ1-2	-	TGTGCCAGCAGTCCCAGGGCGACAGGGGCGCAAGGCTACACCTTC	CASSPRATGAQGYTF
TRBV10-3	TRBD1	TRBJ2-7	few	TGTGCCATCAGCGGGACAGGGAACTACGAGCAGTACTTC	CAISGTGNYEQYF
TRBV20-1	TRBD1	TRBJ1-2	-	TGCAGTGCTCCAATTCCGGGACAGAGAACCAGCGGCTACACCTTC	CSAPIPGQRTSGYTF
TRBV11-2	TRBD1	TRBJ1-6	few	TGTGCCAGCAGCGCACGGGACAGGGAGGCACCCCTCCACTTT	CASSARDREAPLHF
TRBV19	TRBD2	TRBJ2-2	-	TGTGCCAGTAGGGGAATAGCGGGGGACACCGGGGAGCTGTTTTTT	CASRGIAGDTGELFF
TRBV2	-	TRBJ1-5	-	TGTGCCAGCAGAGAGGTACTAAGTAGCAATCAGCCCCAGCATTTT	CASREVLSSNQPQHF
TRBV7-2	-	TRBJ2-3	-	TGTGCCAGCAGCCCTCAAGAGATTAGCACAGATACGCAGTATTTT	CASSPQEISTDTQYF
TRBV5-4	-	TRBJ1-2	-	TGTGCCAGCTTGTGGACCTCTGGCTACACCTTC	CASLWTSGYTF
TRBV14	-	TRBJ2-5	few	TGTGCCAGCAGCCAAGACCTAGCTGGGACCCAGTACTTC	CASSQDLAGTQYF
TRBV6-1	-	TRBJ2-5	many	TGTGCCAGCAGTGAAAATGTGCGGGAGACCCAGTACTTC	CASSENVRETQYF
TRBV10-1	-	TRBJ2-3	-	TGCGCCAGCAGTGAGGTCCGGGCGGACACAGATACGCAGTATTTT	CASSEVRADTDTQYF
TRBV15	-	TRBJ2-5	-	TGTGCCACCAGCAGAGTAGCAGGGAGAGAGACCCAGTACTTC	CATSRVAGRETQYF
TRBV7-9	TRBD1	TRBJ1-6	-	TGTGCCAGCAGCCATGACAGGGGATTTTCCTATAATTCACCCCTCCACTTT	CASSHDRGFSYNSPLHF
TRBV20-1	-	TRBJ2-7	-	TGCAGTGCCAGCAGTGCCTCAGGAGTTCGCGAGCAGTACTTC	CSASSASGVREQYF
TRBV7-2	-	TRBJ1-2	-	TGTGCCAGCAGCTCATCACAGAACTATGGCTACACCTTC	CASSSSQNYGYTF
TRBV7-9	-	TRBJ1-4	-	TGTGCCAGCAGCTTAGTACTGAACACTGAAAGACTGTTTTTT	CASSLVLNTERLFF
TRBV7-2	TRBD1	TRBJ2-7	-	TGTGCCAGCAGCACGACCGGGACAGATTCCTACGAGCAGTACTTC	CASSTTGTDSYEQYF
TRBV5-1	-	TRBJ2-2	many	TGCGCCAGCAGCTTGGGGCAGGGGAACACCGGGGAGCTGTTTTTT	CASSLGQGNTGELFF
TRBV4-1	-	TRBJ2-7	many	TGCGCCAGCAGCCAAGTTCTCCATTCCTCCTACGAGCAGTACTTC	CASSQVLHSSYEQYF
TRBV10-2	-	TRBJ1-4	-	TGCGCCAGCAGTGAGAGGAAACTTAATGAAAAACTGTTTTTT	CASSERKLNEKLFF
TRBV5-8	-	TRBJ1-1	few	TGTGCCAGCAGATTGACAGGGAACACTGAAGCTTTCTTT	CASRLTGNTEAFF
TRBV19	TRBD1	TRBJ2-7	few	TGTGCCAGTAGTACGGGATGGGACAGAATCTACGAGCAGTACTTC	CASSTGWDRIYEQYF
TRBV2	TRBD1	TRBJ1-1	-	TGTGCCAGCAGGGCAGGGGGTCGGAACACTGAAGCTTTCTTT	CASRAGGRNTEAFF
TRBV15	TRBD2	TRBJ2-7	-	TGTGCCACCAGCAGACCCTCCGGTCTAGCGGGAGGAGTCGGCGAGCAGTACTTC	CATSRPSGLAGGVGEQYF
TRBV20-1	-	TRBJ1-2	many	TGCAGTGCTAGGACAGGCACCCTATCTGGCTACACCTTC	CSARTGTLSGYTF
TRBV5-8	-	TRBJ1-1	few	TGTGCCAGCAGCTTAGGGGGAATGGCTGAAGCTTTCTTT	CASSLGGMAEAFF
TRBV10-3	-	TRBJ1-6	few	TGTGCCATCAGTGAGTCGAATCCTACTTCACCCCTCCACTTT	CAISESNPTSPLHF
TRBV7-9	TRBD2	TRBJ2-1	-	TGTGCCAGCAGCTTGGAGCGGGGGGGCGGACTCTACAATGAGCAGTTCTTC	CASSLERGGGLYNEQFF
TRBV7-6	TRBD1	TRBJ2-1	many	TGTGCCAGCAGCAGGACAGGGGATGAGCAGTTCTTC	CASSRTGDEQFF
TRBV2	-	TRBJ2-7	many	TGTGCCAGCAAGTTAGGGTCCAGTTCCTACGAGCAGTACTTC	CASKLGSSSYEQYF
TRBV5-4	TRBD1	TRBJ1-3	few	TGTGCCAGCAGCCCCGGACAGGGCTCTGGAAACACCATATATTTT	CASSPGQGSGNTIYF
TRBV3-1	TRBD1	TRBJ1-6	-	TGTGCCAGCAACTCCGGGACAGTTAATTCATCCCTCCACTTT	CASNSGTVNSSLHF
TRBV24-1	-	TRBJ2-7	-	TGTGCCACCAGTGATCCCGGTGTTCCCTACGAGCAGTACTTC	CATSDPGVPYEQYF
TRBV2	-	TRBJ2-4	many	TGTGCCAGCAGTGAACCCCAATACACCAAAAACATTCAGTACTTC	CASSEPQYTKNIQYF
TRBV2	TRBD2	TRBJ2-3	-	TGTGCCAGCAGTATGGGGCTAGCGGGCGCAGATACGCAGTATTTT	CASSMGLAGADTQYF
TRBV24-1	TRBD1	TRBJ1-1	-	TGTGCCATTCAAGAGACAGGGATGAACACTGAAGCTTTCTTT	CAIQETGMNTEAFF
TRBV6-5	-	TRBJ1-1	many	TGTGCCAGCAGGACAGGAGTGAACACTGAAGCTTTCTTT	CASRTGVNTEAFF
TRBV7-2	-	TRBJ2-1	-	TGTGCCAGCAGCTTGTGGCCGGGGGCTGGGGGTGAGCAGTTCTTC	CASSLWPGAGGEQFF
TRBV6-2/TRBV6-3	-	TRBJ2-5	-	TGTGCCATCAGACCTAGCCGAGTGGGGGGGCTGGAGACCCAGTACTTC	CAIRPSRVGGLETQYF
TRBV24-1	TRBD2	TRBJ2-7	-	TGTGCCAGCAAACGATCCGGGACTAGCGGAGCCTACAATGAGCAGTACTTC	CASKRSGTSGAYNEQYF
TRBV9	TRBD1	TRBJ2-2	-	TGTGCCAGCAGCTTGCGACAGGGGGAGTCTGGGGAGCTGTTTTTT	CASSLRQGESGELFF
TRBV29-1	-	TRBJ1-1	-	TGCAGCGTGGCGGAGCAGGGTACAGCTTTCTTT	CSVAEQGTAFF